The 3 T cell receptor beta chains listed next were all sequenced from one sample in a study of OX40 agonist ivuxolimab in advanced cancers. Generated by immunoSEQ multiplex PCR, the TCRdb table keeps only in-frame clones and is missing some. Here the sample spans about 70,000 clones, about 90% being singletons. This sample comprised CD4+ or CD8+ T cells sorted from blood, obtained in a trial of the OX40 agonist ivuxolimab. The receptors stem from an adult with an advanced solid tumor such as melanoma, head and neck, liver or kidney cancer.

The chain couples TRBV5-1 to TRBJ1-1; D unresolved. Between the trimmed V and J ends, which lost 2 bases and 1 base, there was a span of 6 bases. The germline V gene encodes CDR1 SGHRS and CDR2 YFSETQ. The CDR3 contains 13 residues. Written as DNA, the CDR3 is TGCGCCAGCAGCTTTTTTGGGAACACTGAAGCTTTCTTT. Translation: CASSFFGNTEAFF.

The CDR3: CAWSVGYEQYF. In DNA form, the CDR3 reads TGTGCCTGGAGTGTAGGTTACGAGCAGTACTTC. The chain is built from TRBV30 and TRBJ2-7; unclear D gene. The V and J ends lost 0 bases and 4 bases respectively, with 4 bases between them. The CDR3 sequence is 11 residues long. Germline lookup yields CDR1 GTSNPN and CDR2 SVGIG (reference sequence).

V gene TRBV12-5 combines with J gene TRBJ2-2, with D maybe TRBD2 (6 bases). V lost 1 base and J 2 bases, leaving 14 bases between the germline ends. The CDR3 totals 17 residues. Looked up from germline, CDR1 is LGHNT and CDR2 is FRNRAP. The CDR3 nucleotides read TGTGCTAGTGGTTTGGGAGGGGACTTCGAAAACACCGGGGAGCTGTTTTTT. This gives the protein CASGLGGDFENTGELFF.